These T cell receptor beta chains were read from a single sample in a study of blood T cells in healthy people across ages. TCRdb passed the 5' RACE reads through MiXCR, listing each CDR3 protein once. Seen here are approximately 830,000 distinct CDR3 sequences, around 68% observed once, and the top ten hold roughly 25%. The material sequenced was blood. Source of these receptors: a young man in good health. Each CDR3 is given with its conserved first and last residue. D genes are given only for firm matches. Clone size, where shown, is once, few, many, or a class for clones that have expanded.

v_call,d_call,clone_size,j_call,cdr3_nt,cdr3_aa
TRBV11-2,-,few,TRBJ2-3,TGTGCCAGCAGCCCAGGGGTGGGGGCTGGCACAGATACGCAGTATTTT,CASSPGVGAGTDTQYF
TRBV7-6,-,-,TRBJ2-5,TGTGCCAGCAGCTTCTGGGACCGCCCCCCACAAGAGACCCAGTACTTC,CASSFWDRPPQETQYF
TRBV20-1,-,-,TRBJ1-2,TGCAGTGCTAGATGGAGGGAAGTTGGCTACACCTTC,CSARWREVGYTF
TRBV7-3,TRBD1,-,TRBJ1-1,TGTGCCAGCAGCAGGGACCAGGGGGCCACTGAAGCTTTCTTT,CASSRDQGATEAFF
TRBV4-2,TRBD2,-,TRBJ2-1,TGTGCCAGCAGCACCCTAGCGGGGGGTTCTAACAATGAGCAGTTCTTC,CASSTLAGGSNNEQFF
TRBV4-1,-,once,TRBJ2-3,TGCGCCAGCAGCCACCGGACAGTCACAGATACGCAGTATTTT,CASSHRTVTDTQYF
TRBV6-2/TRBV6-3,-,-,TRBJ1-2,TGTGCCAGCAGTTACAGAGTTGATGGCTACACCTTC,CASSYRVDGYTF
TRBV7-3,TRBD1,once,TRBJ2-7,TGTGCCAGCAGCCCCCCGAGACAGGGGTTCACCTACGAGCAGTACTTC,CASSPPRQGFTYEQYF
TRBV4-3,TRBD1,-,TRBJ2-3,TGCGCCAGCAGCCAAGATCCGACAGGGGGAGGCACAGATACGCAGTATTTT,CASSQDPTGGGTDTQYF
TRBV4-1,-,-,TRBJ1-4,TGCGCCAGCAGCCAAATGATCGGGGAAAAACTGTTTTTT,CASSQMIGEKLFF
TRBV7-3,TRBD1,-,TRBJ1-5,TGTGCCAGCAGCTTAAGTGGACAGGGCAATCAGCCCCAGCATTTT,CASSLSGQGNQPQHF
TRBV4-3,-,once,TRBJ2-7,TGCGCCAGCAGCCAAGACTCATCCCTCTACGAGCAGTACTTC,CASSQDSSLYEQYF
TRBV19,-,-,TRBJ2-4,TGTGCCAGTAGTACAAACCGGGCCTCGATTGGCAAAAACATTCAGTACTTC,CASSTNRASIGKNIQYF
TRBV6-1,-,-,TRBJ1-1,TGTGCCACCCGGGAGAACACTGAAGCTTTCTTT,CATRENTEAFF
TRBV9,-,-,TRBJ2-7,TGTGCCAGCAGCCCACGGACAGGTGCGGGAGAGCAGTACTTC,CASSPRTGAGEQYF
TRBV25-1,-,-,TRBJ1-5,TGTGCCAGCAGTGACTATTATAGCAATCAGCCCCAGCATTTT,CASSDYYSNQPQHF
TRBV6-1,TRBD2,-,TRBJ2-1,TGTGCCCGCAGTGAAGCAAGGACTAGCGGGTCACGGGAGCAGTTCTTC,CARSEARTSGSREQFF
TRBV29-1,-,-,TRBJ2-7,TGCAACTTTGCCTCAAGCTCCTACGAGCAGTACTTC,CNFASSSYEQYF
TRBV15,TRBD1,once,TRBJ2-1,TGTGCCACCAGCTACGGACAGGGGGTCGGAGAGCAGTTCTTC,CATSYGQGVGEQFF
TRBV7-2,TRBD1,many,TRBJ1-2,TGTGCCAGCAGCACCGGGACAGGGATCATCTATGGCTACACCTTC,CASSTGTGIIYGYTF
TRBV20-1,-,-,TRBJ2-1,TGCAGTGCTGGTGCCAGCGCATCCTACGAGCAGTTCTTC,CSAGASASYEQFF
TRBV9,-,-,TRBJ2-3,TGTGCCAGCAGCGTAGTTACGGGGGCAGATACGCAGTATTTT,CASSVVTGADTQYF
TRBV4-2,TRBD1,-,TRBJ1-1,TGTGCCAGCAGCCAAGAAGTGGAACAGGGGAATACTGAAGCTTTCTTT,CASSQEVEQGNTEAFF
TRBV4-3,-,many,TRBJ2-7,TGCGCCAGCAGCCAAGAGGAGGGCAGCTCCTACGAGCAGTACTTC,CASSQEEGSSYEQYF
TRBV6-5,TRBD1,-,TRBJ2-7,TGTGCCAGCAGTTACTCTAACAGGGGCGCATCCTACGAGCAGTACTTC,CASSYSNRGASYEQYF
TRBV12-3/TRBV12-4,TRBD2,-,TRBJ2-7,TGTGCCAGCAGTTTAGTGGGGCAGCGGGACGACGAGCAGTACTTC,CASSLVGQRDDEQYF
TRBV27,TRBD1,-,TRBJ2-5,TGTGCCAGCAGTCCTCCAGGGGGCCAGCCACAAGAGACCCAGTACTTC,CASSPPGGQPQETQYF
TRBV6-2/TRBV6-3,-,-,TRBJ1-1,TGTGCCAGCAGTTACCTCGGGACGGGTGAAGCTTTCTTT,CASSYLGTGEAFF
TRBV4-3,-,-,TRBJ2-6,TGCGCCAGCAGCCAAGATAAGGGGGGCGCTGGGGCCAACGTCCTGACTTTC,CASSQDKGGAGANVLTF
TRBV27,TRBD1,-,TRBJ2-1,TGTGCCAGCAACCGACAGGGGAGCAATGAGCAGTTCTTC,CASNRQGSNEQFF
TRBV4-1,TRBD2,-,TRBJ2-7,TGCGCCAGCAGCCCATCTGAGGCTAGCGGGGGTTACGAGCAGTACTTT,CASSPSEASGGYEQYF
TRBV27,TRBD1,-,TRBJ2-1,TGTGCCAGCAGTTTATCGATACGGCCGTCCATGGACAGGGGAGTAGATGAGCAGTTCTTC,CASSLSIRPSMDRGVDEQFF
TRBV6-5,-,few,TRBJ2-3,TGTGCCAGCAGTTTGCAGGGGCCCCTCACAGATGCGCAGTATTTT,CASSLQGPLTDAQYF
TRBV28,-,-,TRBJ2-1,TGTGCCAGCAGTTCCAGGGATCGGGGGATCTACAATGAGCAGTTCTTC,CASSSRDRGIYNEQFF
TRBV12-5,-,few,TRBJ1-6,TGTGCTAGTGGTTTTGACACCTTAAATTCACCCCTCCACTTT,CASGFDTLNSPLHF
TRBV29-1,TRBD1,-,TRBJ2-1,TGCAGCGTTGCCGCTCAGGGGGCTAGGCCCTACAATGAGCAGTTCTTC,CSVAAQGARPYNEQFF
TRBV3-1,TRBD2,few,TRBJ2-4,TGTGCCAGCAGCCAGGGACTAGCGGGGGCCGGGGCCAAAAACATTCAGTACTTC,CASSQGLAGAGAKNIQYF
TRBV10-3,TRBD1,-,TRBJ2-7,TGTGCCATCAGCCGGACCGAATCGACAGGGGACTACGAGCAGTACTTC,CAISRTESTGDYEQYF
TRBV5-1,-,-,TRBJ2-2,TGCGCCAGCAGCCGGACAGCCGGAACCGAGAACACCGGGGAGCTGTTTTTT,CASSRTAGTENTGELFF
TRBV4-2,TRBD1,few,TRBJ2-7,TGTGCCAGCAGCCAAGATCTCGGGACAGGGCGGTCCTACGAGCAGTACTTC,CASSQDLGTGRSYEQYF
TRBV5-1,-,many,TRBJ2-1,TGCGCCAGCAGCTGGGATACTGGGGCCTACAATGAGCAGTTCTTC,CASSWDTGAYNEQFF
TRBV7-8,TRBD1,-,TRBJ2-1,TGTGCCAGCAGCTTAGCGTGGTGGTCCGGGACAGGGAGCTACAATGAGCAGTTCTTC,CASSLAWWSGTGSYNEQFF
TRBV13,-,-,TRBJ2-5,TGTGCCAGCAGCCGGACAGTGGCAGAGACCCAGTACTTC,CASSRTVAETQYF
TRBV28,-,-,TRBJ2-1,TGTGCCAGCAGTATAAACAGGGCCCCCTACAATGAGCAGTTCTTC,CASSINRAPYNEQFF
TRBV4-2,TRBD1,once,TRBJ1-5,TGTGCCAGCAGCCAAGGTCAAGGACAGGTGGATCAGCCCCAGCATTTT,CASSQGQGQVDQPQHF
TRBV4-3,-,-,TRBJ2-3,TGCGCCAGCAGCCTCATCAGCGGTACGAGCGATACGCAGTATTTT,CASSLISGTSDTQYF